Here is one T cell receptor beta chain with its context. Study processing details: Quantification of nucleated cells was approximated via reference gene primer amplification. Clones were sequenced by immunoSEQ multiplex PCR, and TCRdb holds only the in-frame ones, with some missing. V, J and clone size are those of that table, while D and trimming were read from the DNA. Of fewer than 700,000 clones in the sample, about 89% are singletons; the top ten hold around 7.8%. The record originates from a study of blood T cell repertoires in COVID-19. Turning to the study itself: The United States, Italy and Spain supplied acute and convalescent COVID-19 samples. From T cells, B-cell-depleted T cells, or PBMCs came the material, which was cDNA or gDNA.

Germline lookup yields CDR1 MNHNS and CDR2 SASEGT. V was trimmed by 1 base and J by 3 bases, leaving 6 bases between them. The CDR3 extends over 13 amino acids. Seattle-derived patients entered the study during active infection and were followed longitudinally. The sequencing input was peripheral blood. The gene calls are TRBV6-1 and TRBJ1-2; D is unclear. The clonotype was recovered from a woman between 45 and 60 years old with COVID-19, enrolled during active disease. The CDR3 spells CASSEGAHYGYTF. CDR3 DNA sequence: TGTGCCAGCAGTGAAGGGGCCCACTATGGCTACACCTTC.